The clone carrying this T cell receptor beta chain occurred many times. Patients having uncontrolled infection, another autoimmune disease, pregnancy or lactation were not included. These data are taken from a study of T cells in Graves' hyperthyroidism and ophthalmopathy. The CDR3 sequence is 15 residues long. In germline, CDR1 is SGHTA, CDR2 FQGNSA. Trimming took 1 base from V and 3 from J, leaving 10 bases between them. There were TCR beta CDR3 regions amplified from RNA transcripts. Initially, a first-round RT-PCR of the TCR CDR3 employed the HTBI primer set. One entry per CDR3 protein, called by TCRdb with MiXCR from the multiplex PCR reads. The sample includes 300,000 or so distinct CDR3 sequences, approximately 17% of them seen just once.

The rearrangement uses TRBV7-2 and TRBJ1-5; D gene uncertain. The sequence derives from a woman aged 55-69 years with Graves' ophthalmopathy. Sequencing was performed on blood. CDR3 in DNA: TGTGCCAGCAGCTTAGGGCAGTCTTTCAATCAGCCCCAGCATTTT. It codes for CASSLGQSFNQPQHF.